This is a list of T cell receptor beta chains from one sample in a study of response to subunit inactivated influenza vaccine. TCRdb analysed the RT-PCR reads with MiXCR anew, one entry per CDR3 protein. The sample lists 860,000 or so distinct CDR3 sequences, around 20% occurring once. This specimen consisted of PBMCs from blood, obtained about 5 days after vaccination. The origin of the receptors is a man between 45 and 60 years old who received an inactivated influenza vaccine. Each CDR3 is given with its conserved first and last residue. Size tells how often a clone was seen (once, few, many) or the class of an expanded clone, and some rows leave it out.

CDR3: CASSRREARVFEQFF
size: few
J: TRBJ2-1
V: TRBV7-9

CDR3: CASSDPGLAGNEQFF
size: NA
J: TRBJ2-1
V: TRBV7-8

CDR3: CASSNSGRAPGELFF
size: NA
J: TRBJ2-2
V: TRBV7-2

CDR3: CASSPLVSGGWNEQYF
size: few
J: TRBJ2-7
V: TRBV7-8

CDR3: CASSSDGLGRRTQYF
size: NA
J: TRBJ2-5
V: TRBV11-2

CDR3: CASSQGLWEKATDTQYF
size: NA
J: TRBJ2-3
V: TRBV5-1

CDR3: CASSDGRHINQPQHF
size: many
J: TRBJ1-5
V: TRBV25-1

CDR3: CASSLALRWGLSGNTIYF
size: once
J: TRBJ1-3
V: TRBV7-2

CDR3: CASRFTVGVRSYGYTF
size: NA
J: TRBJ1-2
V: TRBV9

CDR3: CASSLGYGTQNTGELFF
size: NA
J: TRBJ2-2
V: TRBV11-2

CDR3: CSARDPWTSPQDTQYF
size: many
J: TRBJ2-3
V: TRBV20-1

CDR3: CASSVEGNTGELFF
size: NA
J: TRBJ2-2
V: TRBV9

CDR3: CASSTQRGSNTEAFF
size: NA
J: TRBJ1-1
V: TRBV6-5

CDR3: CASSRISGRASYEQFF
size: once
J: TRBJ2-1
V: TRBV6-1

CDR3: CSVPGQGGNTEAFF
size: few
J: TRBJ1-1
V: TRBV29-1

CDR3: CASSLGSGWTEAFF
size: NA
J: TRBJ1-1
V: TRBV5-5

CDR3: CSARQVAHNSPLHF
size: few
J: TRBJ1-6
V: TRBV20-1

CDR3: CASRPGQGGKETQYF
size: few
J: TRBJ2-5
V: TRBV12-3/TRBV12-4

CDR3: CSVEDLSGWETQYF
size: many
J: TRBJ2-5
V: TRBV29-1

CDR3: CASSQHTGTLSYGYTF
size: few
J: TRBJ1-2
V: TRBV3-1

CDR3: CASSPGLSLYEQYF
size: NA
J: TRBJ2-7
V: TRBV6-1

CDR3: CASSQDWGPVEKLFF
size: few
J: TRBJ1-4
V: TRBV4-2

CDR3: CASSLGTAYNEQFF
size: many
J: TRBJ2-1
V: TRBV11-2

CDR3: CASSLVGLNYEQYF
size: NA
J: TRBJ2-7
V: TRBV12-3/TRBV12-4